One sample yielded the 14 T cell receptor beta chains listed below, sequenced in a study of T-cell memory formation after mild COVID-19. TCRdb re-derived calls from the 5' RACE reads in MiXCR, one entry per CDR3 protein. The profile shows around 320,000 distinct CDR3 sequences, around 19% of them singletons. The specimen was PBMCs or a T cell subset sorted from them (not recorded which). Every receptor here comes from a young man who had mild COVID-19 (a few samples of this study predate the infection). Cell type and time point are not known.

V gene TRBV7-3 combines with J gene TRBJ2-5, with a weak D call TRBD2 (6 bases). This CDR3 is built from 13 residues. Trimming stripped 5 bases from V and 9 bases from J, with 16 bases between. Germline CDR1 SGHTA, CDR2 FQGTGA. The CDR3 DNA follows: TGTGCCAGCAGCCCTGGACAAGGAGGGTCCCAGTACTTC. As protein: CASSPGQGGSQYF.

This chain links TRBV5-6 with TRBJ2-7; no clear D gene. Trimming removed 3 bases from V and 7 bases from J, with 14 bases in between. CDR3 length: 13 residues. Germline loops: CDR1 SGHDT, CDR2 YYEEEE. CDR3 coding DNA: TGTGCCAGCAGCTCGCGCGCGTCGTGGGAGCAGTACGTC. Protein sequence: CASSSRASWEQYV.

This clonotype has just a few counts. The genes are TRBV10-3 and TRBJ2-3; D might be TRBD2 (6 bases). Germline CDR1 and CDR2: ENHRY and SYGVKD. The CDR3 covers 14 residues. Trimming pared 8 bases from V and 4 bases from J, leaving 16 bases between. This CDR3 reads CAIRGSRRSDTQYF. The CDR3 DNA sequence: TGTGCCATCCGGGGGAGCCGGCGGTCAGATACGCAGTATTTT.

In its sample, this clonotype was seen many times. The J gene is TRBJ2-7, the V gene TRBV4-1; 7 bases are a match to TRBD2. CDR1 and CDR2 (germline): MGHRA, YSYEKL. CDR3 size: 13 residues. V was pared by 1 base and J by 4 bases, with 1 base of the junction left unmatched. The DNA of the CDR3 is TGCGCCAGCAGCCAAGGCGGGGGATACGAGCAGTACTTC. It translates to CASSQGGGYEQYF.

The genes are TRBV7-9 and TRBJ2-5; D possibly corresponds to TRBD1 (5 bases). The V and J ends lost 5 bases and 4 bases respectively, with 17 bases between them. The CDR3 totals 15 residues. Germline loops: CDR1 SEHNR, CDR2 FQNEAQ (reference sequence). The CDR3 reads CASSSFRAGRETQYF. For the CDR3, the DNA is TGTGCCAGCAGCAGTTTCCGGGCAGGGCGAGAGACCCAGTACTTC. Full variable domain (missing parts from reference TRBV7-9 and TRBJ2-5): DTGVSQNPRHKITKRGQNVTFRCDPISEHNRLYWYRQTLGQGPEFLTYFQNEAQLEKSRLLSDRFSAERPKGSFSTLEIQRTEQGDSAMYLCASSSFRAGRETQYFGPGTRLLVL.

V and J are TRBV7-2 and TRBJ2-1, with 14 bases that match TRBD2. V was clipped by 4 bases and J by 4 bases; unmatched bases: 3. The germline CDR1 and CDR2 sequences are SGHTA and FQGNSA. The CDR3 runs 16 residues. The CDR3 DNA is TGTGCCAGCAGCTCGACTAGCGGGGGGGGATACAATGAGCAGTTCTTC. This sequence encodes CASSSTSGGGYNEQFF.

This clonotype occurred a few times. This chain connects TRBV6-5 to TRBJ2-6, with unresolved D. The CDR3 length is 14 residues. The V and J ends lost 5 bases and 0 bases respectively, with 5 bases between them. Germline CDR1 MNHEY, CDR2 SVGAGI. CDR3 sequence: CASSRSSGANVLTF. The CDR3, as DNA: TGTGCCAGCAGTCGAAGCTCTGGGGCCAACGTCCTGACTTTC.

This clonotype was recorded many times. The chain has TRBV7-2 and TRBJ2-2; TRBD1 matches at 8 bases. With 1 base clipped from V and 5 bases from J, the junction kept 6 bases outside the gene matches. The CDR3 covers 16 residues. The germline CDR1 and CDR2 sequences are SGHTA and FQGNSA. CDR3 in amino acids: CASSLGWTGLTGELFF. The CDR3 DNA is TGTGCCAGCAGCTTAGGGTGGACAGGGTTAACCGGGGAGCTGTTTTTT. The full variable domain, in which reference TRBV7-2 and TRBJ2-2 provide the parts outside the CDR3, is GAGVSQSPSNKVTEKGKDVELRCDPISGHTALYWYRQSLGQGLEFLIYFQGNSAPDKSGLPSDRFSAERTGGSVSTLTIQRTQQEDSAVYLCASSLGWTGLTGELFFGEGSRLTVL.

The chain joins TRBV6-6 to TRBJ1-4; TRBD1 agrees at 7 bases. The V gene end was trimmed by 6 bases and the J gene end by 7 bases; junction bases not matched to a gene: 5. The V gene's germline CDR1 is MNHNY and CDR2 SVGAGI (reference sequence). This CDR3 region has 13 residues. For the CDR3, the DNA is TGTGCCAGCAGGGGACAGCTCAGTGAAAAACTGTTTTTT. Translated, it gives CASRGQLSEKLFF.

This chain links TRBV5-6 with TRBJ2-6; D is unclear. V was clipped by 4 bases and J by 1 base, with 9 bases between them. CDR3 length equals 15 residues. In germline, CDR1 is SGHDT, CDR2 YYEEEE. CDR3 protein: CASSVVHSGANVLTF. DNA for the CDR3: TGTGCCAGCAGCGTCGTCCATTCTGGGGCCAACGTCCTGACTTTC.

The CDR3: CASSPRPGTDTQYF. CDR3 in DNA: TGTGCCAGCTCACCACGTCCAGGGACAGATACGCAGTATTTT. The rearrangement links TRBV18 to TRBJ2-3; D is perhaps TRBD1 (5 bases). Germline CDR1 KGHSH, CDR2 LQKENI. V shed 1 base and J shed 3 bases, with 8 bases lying between them. The CDR3 is 14 residues long.

This clonotype was observed a few times. The gene calls are TRBV5-1 and TRBJ2-5; D is uncertain. Per the germline V gene, CDR1 is SGHRS and CDR2 is YFSETQ. There are 14 residues in the CDR3. Trimming took 0 bases from V and 1 from J, leaving 7 bases between them. CDR3 loop: CASSLDSSQETQYF. The CDR3 bases are TGCGCCAGCAGCTTGGACAGTAGCCAAGAGACCCAGTACTTC.

The chain uses TRBV6-6 and TRBJ1-5; possibly TRBD1 for D (5 bases). This CDR3 spans 15 amino acids. V was trimmed by 4 bases and J by 4 bases, leaving 14 bases between them. Germline assignment: CDR1 MNHNY and CDR2 SVGAGI (reference sequence). The CDR3 sequence is CASSWRDGGNQPQHF. The CDR3 coding sequence is TGTGCCAGCAGTTGGCGGGACGGGGGGAATCAGCCCCAGCATTTT.

This clonotype was counted a few times. The chain is built from TRBV4-1 and TRBJ1-4; D unclear. The V end lost 1 base, the J end lost 2 bases, and 17 bases lay between the germline ends. The CDR3 consists of 18 residues. The germline V gene has CDR1 MGHRA and CDR2 YSYEKL. The chain's CDR3 is CASSQGKGKPRTNEKLFF. DNA of the CDR3: TGCGCCAGCAGCCAAGGAAAAGGCAAACCAAGGACTAATGAAAAACTGTTTTTT.